Listed below are T cell receptor beta chains from one sample, sequenced in a study of neurological immune-mediated disorders. TCRdb re-called the 5' RACE reads through MiXCR, storing one row per CDR3 protein. This sample has some 60,000 distinct CDR3 sequences, with more than 7.5% found just once. Input material: PBMCs. The receptors originated from a young man in good health. CDR3s include the opening cysteine and the closing phenylalanine or tryptophan. Fields, in order: CDR3 length, clone size, D gene, V gene, J gene, CDR3 DNA, CDR3 protein. The D gene is left open where the match is weak. Size is omitted from some rows. Given values are once, few, many or a class for expanded clones.

CDR3 length: 14; clone size: many; D gene: NA; V gene: TRBV7-9; J gene: TRBJ2-1; CDR3 DNA: TGTGCCAGCAGCTTAGAAGGGACCTACAATGAGCAGTTCTTC; CDR3 protein: CASSLEGTYNEQFF
CDR3 length: 14; clone size: many; D gene: NA; V gene: TRBV7-6; J gene: TRBJ2-5; CDR3 DNA: TGTGCCAGCAGCTTAAGTGCGGGCGCGGAGACCCAGTACTTC; CDR3 protein: CASSLSAGAETQYF
CDR3 length: 14; clone size: many; D gene: TRBD2; V gene: TRBV20-1; J gene: TRBJ2-5; CDR3 DNA: TGCAGTGCTAGAGTGTTAGCGGGAGTGGAGACCCAGTACTTC; CDR3 protein: CSARVLAGVETQYF
CDR3 length: 16; clone size: many; D gene: NA; V gene: TRBV6-1; J gene: TRBJ2-7; CDR3 DNA: TGTGCCAGCAGTGAGGCTCGCTCGGTTTTCAACTACGAGCAGTACTTC; CDR3 protein: CASSEARSVFNYEQYF
CDR3 length: 15; clone size: NA; D gene: NA; V gene: TRBV19; J gene: TRBJ2-2; CDR3 DNA: TGTGCCAGTAGTTACGACAGTTCGCTCACCGGGGAGCTGTTTTTT; CDR3 protein: CASSYDSSLTGELFF
CDR3 length: 15; clone size: many; D gene: NA; V gene: TRBV4-1; J gene: TRBJ2-7; CDR3 DNA: TGCGCCAGCAGCCAATCAATTAGCTTCACCTACGAGCAGTACTTC; CDR3 protein: CASSQSISFTYEQYF
CDR3 length: 13; clone size: few; D gene: TRBD2; V gene: TRBV2; J gene: TRBJ2-7; CDR3 DNA: TGTGCCAGCAGTCGGACTAGCGACTACGAGCAGTACTTC; CDR3 protein: CASSRTSDYEQYF
CDR3 length: 11; clone size: many; D gene: NA; V gene: TRBV29-1; J gene: TRBJ2-7; CDR3 DNA: TGCAGCGGGGGGAGTTCGCATGAGCAGTACTTC; CDR3 protein: CSGGSSHEQYF
CDR3 length: 16; clone size: NA; D gene: NA; V gene: TRBV15; J gene: TRBJ2-2; CDR3 DNA: TGTGCCACCAGCAGAGATTGGGGGGCGCTGACCGGGGAGCTGTTTTTT; CDR3 protein: CATSRDWGALTGELFF
CDR3 length: 18; clone size: many; D gene: NA; V gene: TRBV20-1; J gene: TRBJ2-1; CDR3 DNA: TGCAGTGCTAGAACTCTCTCGATAGGGACGAGCTCCTACAATGAGCAGTTCTTC; CDR3 protein: CSARTLSIGTSSYNEQFF
CDR3 length: 16; clone size: many; D gene: TRBD2; V gene: TRBV10-2; J gene: TRBJ2-1; CDR3 DNA: TGCGCCAGCAGAACACCACTAGCGGGAGTATACAATGAGCAGTTCTTC; CDR3 protein: CASRTPLAGVYNEQFF
CDR3 length: 14; clone size: many; D gene: NA; V gene: TRBV5-1; J gene: TRBJ1-1; CDR3 DNA: TGCGCCAGCAGCTCGTCGGGGGGGAACACTGAAGCTTTCTTT; CDR3 protein: CASSSSGGNTEAFF
CDR3 length: 12; clone size: many; D gene: TRBD1; V gene: TRBV29-1; J gene: TRBJ1-4; CDR3 DNA: TGCAGCGGGGGACAGGGATCTGAAAAACTGTTTTTT; CDR3 protein: CSGGQGSEKLFF
CDR3 length: 15; clone size: many; D gene: TRBD1; V gene: TRBV20-1; J gene: TRBJ2-1; CDR3 DNA: TGCAGTGCTACAGACCCCGCAGGGGGCGAGAATGAGCAGTTCTTC; CDR3 protein: CSATDPAGGENEQFF
CDR3 length: 17; clone size: many; D gene: NA; V gene: TRBV20-1; J gene: TRBJ2-1; CDR3 DNA: TGCAGTGCTGGCCTCCCGAGTCTAAGGAGCTCCTACAATGAGCAGTTCTTC; CDR3 protein: CSAGLPSLRSSYNEQFF
CDR3 length: 15; clone size: many; D gene: NA; V gene: TRBV27; J gene: TRBJ2-7; CDR3 DNA: TGTGCCAGCAGTCCCCGACAGCAAACTACTTACGAGCAGTACTTC; CDR3 protein: CASSPRQQTTYEQYF
CDR3 length: 14; clone size: many; D gene: NA; V gene: TRBV6-1; J gene: TRBJ2-7; CDR3 DNA: TGTGCCAGCAGTGAAACCGGGAGCTCCTACGAGCAGTACTTC; CDR3 protein: CASSETGSSYEQYF
CDR3 length: 15; clone size: many; D gene: TRBD2; V gene: TRBV6-2/TRBV6-3; J gene: TRBJ2-3; CDR3 DNA: TGTGCCAGCAGTTACTCGGAAACTAGCGACGCCCAGCAGTATTTT; CDR3 protein: CASSYSETSDAQQYF
CDR3 length: 17; clone size: many; D gene: NA; V gene: TRBV27; J gene: TRBJ1-6; CDR3 DNA: TGTGCCAGCAGTTTAGGACCAGCGGGCTCCTATAATTCACCCCTCCACTTT; CDR3 protein: CASSLGPAGSYNSPLHF
CDR3 length: 17; clone size: many; D gene: NA; V gene: TRBV6-2/TRBV6-3; J gene: TRBJ1-5; CDR3 DNA: TGTGCCAGCAGTTACTCGATACTCGGACAGAGGAATCAGCCCCAGCATTTT; CDR3 protein: CASSYSILGQRNQPQHF
CDR3 length: 13; clone size: many; D gene: TRBD1; V gene: TRBV7-9; J gene: TRBJ2-7; CDR3 DNA: TGTGCCAGCAGCTTAATGACAGGGCTCGAGCAGTACTTC; CDR3 protein: CASSLMTGLEQYF
CDR3 length: 16; clone size: many; D gene: TRBD1; V gene: TRBV20-1; J gene: TRBJ2-1; CDR3 DNA: TGCAGTGCCCTCAGTTTGGGGACAGACCCCTACAATGAGCAGTTCTTC; CDR3 protein: CSALSLGTDPYNEQFF
CDR3 length: 14; clone size: once; D gene: NA; V gene: TRBV3-1; J gene: TRBJ2-3; CDR3 DNA: TGTGCCAGCAGCCTTTTATTATCTGGAGATACGCAGTATTTT; CDR3 protein: CASSLLLSGDTQYF
CDR3 length: 17; clone size: many; D gene: NA; V gene: TRBV12-3/TRBV12-4; J gene: TRBJ2-7; CDR3 DNA: TGTGCCAGCACCACGGTTTTTACGGGGGCTCCGTCCTACGAGCAGTACTTC; CDR3 protein: CASTTVFTGAPSYEQYF
CDR3 length: 13; clone size: many; D gene: NA; V gene: TRBV20-1; J gene: TRBJ1-2; CDR3 DNA: TGCAGTGCTAGAGGCAGAGCTAACTATGGCTACACCTTC; CDR3 protein: CSARGRANYGYTF
CDR3 length: 15; clone size: NA; D gene: TRBD1; V gene: TRBV28; J gene: TRBJ1-1; CDR3 DNA: TGTGCCAGCACCCGGACAGGGGGCGTTGCCACTGAAGCTTTCTTT; CDR3 protein: CASTRTGGVATEAFF
CDR3 length: 15; clone size: many; D gene: TRBD2; V gene: TRBV25-1; J gene: TRBJ2-6; CDR3 DNA: TGTGCCAGCAGCGGGGGGGGGGCCGGGGCCAACGTCCTGACTTTC; CDR3 protein: CASSGGGAGANVLTF
CDR3 length: 16; clone size: many; D gene: TRBD1; V gene: TRBV15; J gene: TRBJ2-3; CDR3 DNA: TGTGCCACCAGCCTTACGAGGGGGCCTAGCACAGATACGCAGTATTTT; CDR3 protein: CATSLTRGPSTDTQYF
CDR3 length: 17; clone size: many; D gene: TRBD2; V gene: TRBV6-2/TRBV6-3; J gene: TRBJ2-6; CDR3 DNA: TGTGCCAGCAGAGCTTCCGGGAGGCTGTCTGGGGCCAACGTCCTGACTTTC; CDR3 protein: CASRASGRLSGANVLTF
CDR3 length: 16; clone size: many; D gene: NA; V gene: TRBV5-1; J gene: TRBJ2-1; CDR3 DNA: TGCGCCAGCAGCTCCCGGGCTACCAACTCCTACAATGAGCAGTTCTTC; CDR3 protein: CASSSRATNSYNEQFF
CDR3 length: 13; clone size: many; D gene: TRBD1; V gene: TRBV2; J gene: TRBJ2-7; CDR3 DNA: TGTGTCAGTAAGAGGGACAGGGAAGGCGAGCAGTACTTC; CDR3 protein: CVSKRDREGEQYF
CDR3 length: 16; clone size: NA; D gene: TRBD2; V gene: TRBV27; J gene: TRBJ2-3; CDR3 DNA: TGTGCCAGCAGTTTATCTCCCCGACTAGCTACAGATACGCAGTATTTT; CDR3 protein: CASSLSPRLATDTQYF
CDR3 length: 15; clone size: many; D gene: NA; V gene: TRBV5-5; J gene: TRBJ2-5; CDR3 DNA: TGTGCCAGCAGCCAGAGCGAAGGGTTTAGGGAGACCCAGTACTTC; CDR3 protein: CASSQSEGFRETQYF
CDR3 length: 13; clone size: many; D gene: NA; V gene: TRBV6-2/TRBV6-3; J gene: TRBJ2-3; CDR3 DNA: TGTGCCAGCAGCTGGGAAGGGTTAGGGGCGCAGTATTTT; CDR3 protein: CASSWEGLGAQYF
CDR3 length: 15; clone size: many; D gene: NA; V gene: TRBV7-3; J gene: TRBJ2-1; CDR3 DNA: TGTGCCAGCAGCTTAACACCCTCACGTGGTGCTGAGCAGTTCTTC; CDR3 protein: CASSLTPSRGAEQFF
CDR3 length: 15; clone size: many; D gene: NA; V gene: TRBV12-3/TRBV12-4; J gene: TRBJ1-3; CDR3 DNA: TGTGCCAGCAGTTGGACGGACAGTTCCGGAAACACCATATATTTT; CDR3 protein: CASSWTDSSGNTIYF
CDR3 length: 16; clone size: many; D gene: NA; V gene: TRBV3-1; J gene: TRBJ2-7; CDR3 DNA: TGTGCCAGCAGCCAAGATATGAGACTCTCGTCCTACGAGCAGTACTTC; CDR3 protein: CASSQDMRLSSYEQYF
CDR3 length: 16; clone size: many; D gene: NA; V gene: TRBV15; J gene: TRBJ2-7; CDR3 DNA: TGTGCCACCAGCAGAGATATTGAGGTACCCCATCGCGAGCAGTACTTC; CDR3 protein: CATSRDIEVPHREQYF
CDR3 length: 15; clone size: many; D gene: NA; V gene: TRBV3-1; J gene: TRBJ1-5; CDR3 DNA: TGTGCCAGCAGCCAAGGGTCGGGGCCAGATCAGCCCCAGCATTTT; CDR3 protein: CASSQGSGPDQPQHF
CDR3 length: 14; clone size: few; D gene: NA; V gene: TRBV6-5; J gene: TRBJ2-7; CDR3 DNA: TGTGCCAGCAGCCCGTCCGGGGGCGGCTACGAGCAGTACTTC; CDR3 protein: CASSPSGGGYEQYF
CDR3 length: 14; clone size: many; D gene: NA; V gene: TRBV11-2; J gene: TRBJ2-7; CDR3 DNA: TGTGCCAGCAGCTTGGGACCGGCCCTCGAAGGGCAGTACTTC; CDR3 protein: CASSLGPALEGQYF
CDR3 length: 16; clone size: many; D gene: NA; V gene: TRBV9; J gene: TRBJ1-1; CDR3 DNA: TGTGCCAGCAGCGCATCGATGGTCCGAATGAACACTGAAGCTTTCTTT; CDR3 protein: CASSASMVRMNTEAFF
CDR3 length: 18; clone size: many; D gene: NA; V gene: TRBV6-2/TRBV6-3; J gene: TRBJ2-1; CDR3 DNA: TGTGCCAGCAGTTATGATATTAGCAGCAACTTAGGTTACAATGAGCAGTTCTTC; CDR3 protein: CASSYDISSNLGYNEQFF
CDR3 length: 14; clone size: many; D gene: TRBD2; V gene: TRBV5-1; J gene: TRBJ2-5; CDR3 DNA: TGCGCCAGCAGCTTGGACGGACTAGCGGGAACCCAGTACTTC; CDR3 protein: CASSLDGLAGTQYF
CDR3 length: 16; clone size: many; D gene: TRBD2; V gene: TRBV5-6; J gene: TRBJ2-2; CDR3 DNA: TGTGCCAGCAGCCTACTAGCGGGAGGGAACACCGGGGAGCTGTTTTTT; CDR3 protein: CASSLLAGGNTGELFF
CDR3 length: 14; clone size: many; D gene: TRBD1; V gene: TRBV10-3; J gene: TRBJ2-7; CDR3 DNA: TGTGCCATCAGCCCACCGGGACAGCCATACGAGCAGTACTTC; CDR3 protein: CAISPPGQPYEQYF
CDR3 length: 13; clone size: many; D gene: TRBD1; V gene: TRBV29-1; J gene: TRBJ1-2; CDR3 DNA: TGCAGCGTTGTGGGACAGGGGAATCCTGGCTACACCTTC; CDR3 protein: CSVVGQGNPGYTF
CDR3 length: 11; clone size: many; D gene: NA; V gene: TRBV2; J gene: TRBJ2-7; CDR3 DNA: TGTGCCAGCAAGGGGGCCTACGAGCAGTACTTC; CDR3 protein: CASKGAYEQYF
CDR3 length: 14; clone size: many; D gene: TRBD2; V gene: TRBV20-1; J gene: TRBJ2-7; CDR3 DNA: TGCAGTGCTTGGCTAGCGGGAGTTGATTACGAGCAGTACTTC; CDR3 protein: CSAWLAGVDYEQYF
CDR3 length: 14; clone size: many; D gene: NA; V gene: TRBV19; J gene: TRBJ1-5; CDR3 DNA: TGTGCCAGTAGTATAGAGGATTTGGTCAAGGACAGGCATTTT; CDR3 protein: CASSIEDLVKDRHF
CDR3 length: 15; clone size: few; D gene: TRBD2; V gene: TRBV18; J gene: TRBJ2-1; CDR3 DNA: TGTGCCAGCTCCCCGCCTGGGAGGGTCGACAATGAGCAGTTCTTC; CDR3 protein: CASSPPGRVDNEQFF
CDR3 length: 18; clone size: many; D gene: TRBD2; V gene: TRBV14; J gene: TRBJ2-1; CDR3 DNA: TGTGCCAGCAGCCAAGATTCGTGGGCTAGCGGGAGAGGCAATGAGCAGTTCTTC; CDR3 protein: CASSQDSWASGRGNEQFF
CDR3 length: 14; clone size: many; D gene: NA; V gene: TRBV7-2; J gene: TRBJ1-2; CDR3 DNA: TGTGCCAGCAGCTTAAGGTCGCAGGACTATGGCTACACCTTC; CDR3 protein: CASSLRSQDYGYTF
CDR3 length: 14; clone size: few; D gene: NA; V gene: TRBV12-3/TRBV12-4; J gene: TRBJ2-7; CDR3 DNA: TGTGCCAGCAGTTTAGTAGGCTTCTCCTACGAGCAGTACTTC; CDR3 protein: CASSLVGFSYEQYF
CDR3 length: 13; clone size: NA; D gene: NA; V gene: TRBV7-2; J gene: TRBJ2-3; CDR3 DNA: TGTGCCAGCAGCTTACCAGGGTTGAATACGCAGTATTTT; CDR3 protein: CASSLPGLNTQYF
CDR3 length: 17; clone size: many; D gene: TRBD1; V gene: TRBV27; J gene: TRBJ1-2; CDR3 DNA: TGTGCCAGCAGTTTATTATCGCTAGGACAGGGAGATTATGGCTACACCTTC; CDR3 protein: CASSLLSLGQGDYGYTF